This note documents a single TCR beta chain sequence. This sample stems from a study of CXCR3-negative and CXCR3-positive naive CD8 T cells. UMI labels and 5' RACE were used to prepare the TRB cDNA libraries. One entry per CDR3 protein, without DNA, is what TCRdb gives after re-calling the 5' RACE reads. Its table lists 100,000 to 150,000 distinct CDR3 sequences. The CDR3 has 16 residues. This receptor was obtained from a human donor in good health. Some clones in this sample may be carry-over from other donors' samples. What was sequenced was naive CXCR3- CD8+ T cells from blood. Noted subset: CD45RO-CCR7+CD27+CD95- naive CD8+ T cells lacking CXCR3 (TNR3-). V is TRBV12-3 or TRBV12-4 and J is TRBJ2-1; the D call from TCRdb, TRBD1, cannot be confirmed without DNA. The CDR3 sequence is CASSPPGTGTGNEQFF.